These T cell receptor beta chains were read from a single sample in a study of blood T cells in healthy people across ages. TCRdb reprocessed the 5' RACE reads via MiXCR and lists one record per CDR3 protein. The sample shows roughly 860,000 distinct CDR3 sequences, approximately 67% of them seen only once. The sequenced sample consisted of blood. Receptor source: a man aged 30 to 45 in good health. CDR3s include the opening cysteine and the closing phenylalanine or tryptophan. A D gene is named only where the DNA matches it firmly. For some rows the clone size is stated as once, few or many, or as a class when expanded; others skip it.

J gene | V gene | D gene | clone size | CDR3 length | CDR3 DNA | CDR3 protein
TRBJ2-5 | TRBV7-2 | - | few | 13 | TGTGCCAGCAGCATGACAGTTGAAGAGACCCAGTACTTC | CASSMTVEETQYF
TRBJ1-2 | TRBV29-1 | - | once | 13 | TGCAGCAGCCTACCGGCAGGCCGCTATGGCTACACCTTC | CSSLPAGRYGYTF
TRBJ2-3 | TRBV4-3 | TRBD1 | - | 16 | TGCGCCAGCAGCCCCCAAGGGGGCCGAGGGTCAGATACGCAGTATTTT | CASSPQGGRGSDTQYF
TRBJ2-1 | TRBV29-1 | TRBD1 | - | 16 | TGCAGCGCGAGAGAAAGAGAGGGGGCCTTCTACAATGAGCAGTTCTTC | CSAREREGAFYNEQFF
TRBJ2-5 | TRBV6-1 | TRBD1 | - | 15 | TGTGCCAGCAGTGGGACAGGGGGATCCGGAGAGACCCAGTACTTC | CASSGTGGSGETQYF
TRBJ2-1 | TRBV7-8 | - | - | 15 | TGTGCCAGCACCAAAGGAGTGGGGGCTAGGGATGAGCAGTTCTTC | CASTKGVGARDEQFF
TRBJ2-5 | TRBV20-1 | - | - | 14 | TGCAGTGCTAGCTTTCCGGCCAGCGGAGAGACCCAGTACTTC | CSASFPASGETQYF
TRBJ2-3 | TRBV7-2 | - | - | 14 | TGTGCCAGCAGCTTAGCGCATCAGGGGGATACGCAGTATTTT | CASSLAHQGDTQYF
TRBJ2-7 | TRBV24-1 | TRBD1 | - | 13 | TGTGCCACCAGTGATATACAGGGGGGCGAGCAGTACTTC | CATSDIQGGEQYF
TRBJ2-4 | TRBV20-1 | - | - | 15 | TGCAGTGCTCCAGGACCGGGGGCGGCCAAAAACATTCAGTACTTC | CSAPGPGAAKNIQYF
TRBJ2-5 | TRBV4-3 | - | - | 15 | TGCGCCAGCAGCCAAGCACAACAGGGTTGGGAGACCCAGTACTTC | CASSQAQQGWETQYF
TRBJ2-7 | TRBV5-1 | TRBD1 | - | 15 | TGCGCCAGCAGCTCGGACAGGGGGCGCAACTCCGAGCAGTACTTC | CASSSDRGRNSEQYF
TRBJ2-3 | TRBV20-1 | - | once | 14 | TGCAGTGCCCCCGGGGGGCCGAGCACAGATACGCAGTATTTT | CSAPGGPSTDTQYF
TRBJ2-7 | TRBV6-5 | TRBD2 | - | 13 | TGTGCCAGCAGCGTCGCGGGAGTCTACGAGCAGTACTTC | CASSVAGVYEQYF
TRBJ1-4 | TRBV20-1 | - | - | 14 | TGCAGTGCCGAGGGCCTTCTTTTCGGTGAAAAACTGTTTTTT | CSAEGLLFGEKLFF
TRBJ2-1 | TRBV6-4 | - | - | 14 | TGTGCCAGCAGTTCCGGGACTGAGGACAATGAGCAGTTCTTC | CASSSGTEDNEQFF
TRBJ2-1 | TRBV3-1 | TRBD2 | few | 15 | TGTGCCAGCAGCCAGACCGGGACTAGGAGTATTGAGCAGTTCTTC | CASSQTGTRSIEQFF
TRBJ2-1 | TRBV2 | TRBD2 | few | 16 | TGTGCCAGCAGGGACCTAGCGGGGGCTACCTACAATGAGCAGTTCTTC | CASRDLAGATYNEQFF
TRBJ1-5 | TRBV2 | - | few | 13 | TGTGCCAGCCGCCGCGGGGGAAATCAGCCCCAGCATTTT | CASRRGGNQPQHF
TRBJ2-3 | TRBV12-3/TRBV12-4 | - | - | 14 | TGTGCCAGCAGTCCCACTAGTCTCTTGGATACGCAGTATTTT | CASSPTSLLDTQYF
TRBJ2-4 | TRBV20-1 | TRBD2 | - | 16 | TGCAGTGCTAGAGACCTGGGACTAGCGGTTCGAACGGCGCAGTACTTC | CSARDLGLAVRTAQYF
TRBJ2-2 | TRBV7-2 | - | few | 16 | TGTGCCAGCAGCTTAGGGACATCCTACTACACCGGGGAGCTGTTTTTT | CASSLGTSYYTGELFF
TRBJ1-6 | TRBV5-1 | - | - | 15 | TGCGCCAGCAGCTTGGGTAGGACAGTAAATTCACCCCTCCACTTT | CASSLGRTVNSPLHF
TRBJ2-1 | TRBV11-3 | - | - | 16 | TGTGCCAGCAGCTACCTGGAGGGGCGCTCCTACAATGAGCAGTTCTTC | CASSYLEGRSYNEQFF
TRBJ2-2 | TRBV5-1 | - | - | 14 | TGCGCCAGCAGCCCGGGGAGTAACACCGGGGAGCTGTTTTTT | CASSPGSNTGELFF
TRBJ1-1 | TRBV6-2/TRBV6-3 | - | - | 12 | TGTGCCAGCAGTCTGACAGAGACTGAAGCTTTCTTT | CASSLTETEAFF
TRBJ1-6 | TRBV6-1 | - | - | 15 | TGTGCCAGCAGGGCACTACAGGGAGGGTATTCACCCCTCCACTTT | CASRALQGGYSPLHF
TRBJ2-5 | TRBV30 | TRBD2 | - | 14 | TGTGCCTGGACTAGGGGACTAGCGAAAGAGACCCAGTACTTC | CAWTRGLAKETQYF
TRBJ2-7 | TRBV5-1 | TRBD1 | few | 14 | TGCGCCAGCAGTCGGGACAGGGCGGGGTACGAGCAGTACTTC | CASSRDRAGYEQYF
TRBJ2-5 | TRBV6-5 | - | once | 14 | TGTGCCAGCAGTCTCGGGGCGATCTCAGAGACCCAGTACTTC | CASSLGAISETQYF
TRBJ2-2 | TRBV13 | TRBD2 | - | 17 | TGTGCCAGCAGCACACTGACTAGCGGGGTGAACACCGGGGAGCTGTTTTTT | CASSTLTSGVNTGELFF
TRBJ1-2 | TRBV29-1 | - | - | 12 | TGCAGCACCGACGTTGGGGGCTATGGCTACACCTTC | CSTDVGGYGYTF
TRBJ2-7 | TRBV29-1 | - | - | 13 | TGCAGCGTGGACTTGAGGGGAACCTACGAGCAGTACTTC | CSVDLRGTYEQYF
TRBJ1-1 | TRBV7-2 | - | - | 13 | TGTGCCAGCAGCCCGGGTCGGGGGACTGAAGCTTTCTTT | CASSPGRGTEAFF
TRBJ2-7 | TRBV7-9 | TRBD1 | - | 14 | TGTGCCAGCAGCTCGGGGCGACAGGGGTACGAGCAGTACTTC | CASSSGRQGYEQYF
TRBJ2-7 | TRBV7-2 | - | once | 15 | TGTGCCAGCAGCTCTTCTACATCTTACTCCTACGAGCAGTACTTC | CASSSSTSYSYEQYF
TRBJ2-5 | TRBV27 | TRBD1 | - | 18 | TGTGCCAGCAGTCCCCAGGACAGGCTACTTCCTAAAAAAGAGACCCAGTACTTC | CASSPQDRLLPKKETQYF
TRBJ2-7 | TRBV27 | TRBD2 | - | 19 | TGTGCCAGCAGTTTAAGGGTGGGACTAGCGGCGATGAGCTCCTACGAGCAGTACTTC | CASSLRVGLAAMSSYEQYF
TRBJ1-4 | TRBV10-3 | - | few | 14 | TGTGCCATCAGTGATGGGCAGGGAGGTGAAAAACTGTTTTTT | CAISDGQGGEKLFF
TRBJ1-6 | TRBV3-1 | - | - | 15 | TGTGCCAGCAGCCAAGCGAGCAGTCATAATTCACCCCTCCACTTT | CASSQASSHNSPLHF
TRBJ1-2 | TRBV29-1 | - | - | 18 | TGCAGCGTTGAAGGACCCCTGAATACAGGGAGGGAATTATACGGCTACACCTTC | CSVEGPLNTGRELYGYTF
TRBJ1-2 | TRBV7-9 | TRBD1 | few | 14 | TGTGCCAGCAGCCCAGCAGGGGGTGACTATGGCTACACCTTC | CASSPAGGDYGYTF
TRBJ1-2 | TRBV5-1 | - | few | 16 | TGCGCCAGCAGCATCGACCCAGGAGCTGCTAACTATGGCTACACCTTC | CASSIDPGAANYGYTF
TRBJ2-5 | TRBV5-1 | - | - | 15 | TGCGCCAGCGGCGTAGGGACACCCAGGACAGAGACCCAGTACTTC | CASGVGTPRTETQYF
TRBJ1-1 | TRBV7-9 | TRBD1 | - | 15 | TGTGCCAGCAGCCAGCGGGGACAGGGGGGGACTGAAGCTTTCTTT | CASSQRGQGGTEAFF
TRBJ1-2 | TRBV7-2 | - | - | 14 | TGTGCCAGCAGCCCCCCGGGGCAGGGCGGGTGGTACACCTTC | CASSPPGQGGWYTF
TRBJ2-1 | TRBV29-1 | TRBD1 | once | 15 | TGCAGCGTCCCCCCTCCGGGACAGGGGCCGTATGAGCAGTTCTTC | CSVPPPGQGPYEQFF
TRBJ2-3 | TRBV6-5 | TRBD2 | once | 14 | TGTGCCAGCTCGACTAGCGGGGGGCAGGATACGCAGTATTTT | CASSTSGGQDTQYF
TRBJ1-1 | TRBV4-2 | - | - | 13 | TGTGCCAGCAGCCAAGAGATGAACACTGAAGCTTTCTTT | CASSQEMNTEAFF
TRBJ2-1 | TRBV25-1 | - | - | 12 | TGTGCCAGCAGTGCGTCCGGGGTTGAGCAGTTCTTC | CASSASGVEQFF
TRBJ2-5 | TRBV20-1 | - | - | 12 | TGCAGTGCTGAGCGGAGCCAAGAGACCCAGTACTTC | CSAERSQETQYF
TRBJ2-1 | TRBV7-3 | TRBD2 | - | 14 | TGTGCCAGCAGCTTAAATAGCGGGAACAATGAGCAGTTCTTC | CASSLNSGNNEQFF
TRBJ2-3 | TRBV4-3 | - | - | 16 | TGCGCCAGCAGCCCGAACCCGGGACCCGACACAGATACGCAGTATTTT | CASSPNPGPDTDTQYF
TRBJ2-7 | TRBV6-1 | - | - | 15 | TGTGCCAGCAGTCCTTCCGGAGCAGGGAAGTACGAGCAGTACTTC | CASSPSGAGKYEQYF
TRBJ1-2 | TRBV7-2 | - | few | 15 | TGTGCCAGCAGCTTAGAAGGGCGAAGGAACTATGGCTACACCTTC | CASSLEGRRNYGYTF
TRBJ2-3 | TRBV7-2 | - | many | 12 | TGTGCCAGCAGCCCCCTCGCTGATACGCAGTATTTT | CASSPLADTQYF
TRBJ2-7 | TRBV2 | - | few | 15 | TGTGCCAGCAGTGACCGACAGCTTCAAGTCGGCGAGCAGTACTTC | CASSDRQLQVGEQYF
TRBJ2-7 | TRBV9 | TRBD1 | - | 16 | TGTGCCAGCAGCCACCTACCCGGGACAGGGGGCTACGAGCAGTACTTC | CASSHLPGTGGYEQYF
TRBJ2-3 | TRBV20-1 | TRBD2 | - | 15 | TGCAGTGCTAGAGATGTGGGGGGGTATGGAGATACGCAGTATTTT | CSARDVGGYGDTQYF
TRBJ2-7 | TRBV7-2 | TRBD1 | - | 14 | TGTGCCAGCAGCACACGGGACAGCTTCTACGAGCAGTACTTC | CASSTRDSFYEQYF